This is a list of T cell receptor beta chains from one sample in a study of T cells in Graves' hyperthyroidism and ophthalmopathy. TCRdb re-called the multiplex PCR reads with MiXCR, one entry per CDR3 protein. This table holds around 600,000 distinct CDR3 sequences, about a sixth found once. The sample comprised blood. The receptor set was obtained from a woman aged 25 to 45 with Graves' hyperthyroidism. Both conserved end residues are part of each CDR3. The order of the fields is D gene, V gene, clone size, CDR3 length, J gene, CDR3 protein, CDR3 DNA. The D gene is left open where the match is weak. Expanded clones get a size class; other rows say once, few or many, or leave the size out.

TRBD2	TRBV6-5	few	18	TRBJ2-3	CASSYFRPRLADSDTQYF	TGTGCCAGCAGTTACTTTCGCCCCCGGCTAGCGGATAGTGATACGCAGTATTTT
TRBD2	TRBV7-9	many	15	TRBJ2-7	CASTTFSGSNYEQYF	TGTGCCAGCACTACATTTAGCGGGAGCAACTACGAGCAGTACTTC
NA	TRBV28	few	19	TRBJ1-4	CASSSPGRAVSPTNEKLFF	TGTGCCAGCAGTTCCCCCGGCCGGGCTGTCAGTCCAACTAATGAAAAACTGTTTTTT
NA	TRBV25-1	many	12	TRBJ2-7	CARKEGGYEQYF	TGTGCCAGGAAGGAGGGCGGCTACGAGCAGTACTTC
TRBD2	TRBV30	many	14	TRBJ2-7	CAWSVLAGGYEQYF	TGTGCCTGGAGTGTACTAGCGGGAGGGTACGAGCAGTACTTC
NA	TRBV24-1	many	14	TRBJ2-1	CATSGRDDYNEQFF	TGTGCCACCAGTGGTAGGGATGATTACAATGAGCAGTTCTTC
TRBD1	TRBV19	few	15	TRBJ2-1	CASSTGDRVFGEQFF	TGTGCCAGTAGTACGGGGGACAGGGTATTTGGTGAGCAGTTCTTC
TRBD2	TRBV6-1	many	17	TRBJ2-2	CASSDWEGRFVTGELFF	TGTGCCAGCAGTGATTGGGAGGGCCGTTTCGTCACCGGGGAGCTGTTTTTT
NA	TRBV19	NA	13	TRBJ1-5	CASSIDVNGAQHF	TGTGCCAGTAGTATCGATGTCAATGGAGCCCAGCATTTT
TRBD2	TRBV7-9	NA	16	TRBJ2-7	CASSLDGGVDSYEQYF	TGTGCCAGCAGCTTAGATGGGGGGGTGGACTCCTACGAGCAGTACTTC
NA	TRBV20-1	NA	14	TRBJ2-3	CSARKPARGDTQYF	TGCAGTGCTCGCAAACCAGCTAGGGGAGATACGCAGTATTTT
TRBD2	TRBV7-2	NA	17	TRBJ2-3	CASSLEEREGYSDTQYF	TGTGCCAGCAGCTTAGAGGAGCGGGAGGGTTACTCAGATACGCAGTATTTT
TRBD1	TRBV20-1	NA	15	TRBJ2-3	CSARVTGGGTDTQYF	TGCAGTGCTAGGGTGACAGGGGGGGGTACAGATACGCAGTATTTT
NA	TRBV28	many	15	TRBJ2-5	CASSPAVAAQETQYF	TGTGCCAGCAGTCCCGCCGTGGCGGCCCAAGAGACCCAGTACTTC
NA	TRBV5-5	many	16	TRBJ1-1	CASSSGGRGSNTEAFF	TGTGCCAGCAGCTCGGGAGGCCGGGGGTCGAACACTGAAGCTTTCTTT
TRBD1	TRBV20-1	many	14	TRBJ1-1	CSARDGTVATEAFF	TGCAGTGCTAGAGATGGGACAGTTGCCACTGAAGCTTTCTTT
NA	TRBV6-1	many	12	TRBJ1-2	CASRPALRGYTF	TGTGCCAGCAGGCCTGCCCTTCGCGGCTACACCTTC
NA	TRBV7-9	NA	15	TRBJ2-7	CASSLAKGLSYEQYF	TGTGCCAGCAGCTTAGCCAAGGGGCTTTCCTACGAGCAGTACTTC
TRBD1	TRBV7-6	many	12	TRBJ2-3	CASQGFADTQYF	TGTGCATCACAGGGGTTCGCAGATACGCAGTATTTT
TRBD2	TRBV2	many	14	TRBJ2-7	CASSNPGLAYEQYF	TGTGCCAGCAGTAATCCGGGACTAGCCTACGAGCAGTACTTC
TRBD1	TRBV20-1	many	14	TRBJ1-1	CSASAGTGRAEAFF	TGCAGTGCTAGCGCCGGGACAGGGAGGGCTGAAGCTTTCTTT
TRBD2	TRBV18	NA	18	TRBJ2-5	CASSPGIPAASGRETQHF	TGTGCCAGCTCACCTGGTATTCCGGCGGCTAGCGGGAGAGAGACCCAGCACTTC
NA	TRBV10-3	NA	14	TRBJ2-3	CAISRTPDTDTQYF	TGTGCCATCAGCCGGACTCCAGACACAGATACGCAGTATTTT
NA	TRBV3-1	NA	17	TRBJ2-6	CASSQDRGGSGANVLAF	TGTGCCAGCAGCCAAGACAGGGGCGGGAGCGGGGCCAACGTCCTGGCTTTC
TRBD2	TRBV18	NA	16	TRBJ2-3	CASSYGLAGAGDTQYF	TGTGCCAGCTCCTATGGACTAGCGGGAGCGGGAGATACGCAGTATTTT
NA	TRBV5-6	many	16	TRBJ2-1	CASSLTRGAAYNEQFF	TGTGCCAGCAGCTTGACCCGCGGGGCCGCCTACAATGAGCAGTTCTTC
NA	TRBV30	many	13	TRBJ1-1	CAWSQVIGSEAFF	TGTGCCTGGTCCCAAGTCATCGGGTCTGAAGCTTTCTTT
NA	TRBV7-2	many	12	TRBJ1-2	CASSSPLDGYTF	TGTGCCAGCAGCAGCCCCCTCGATGGCTACACCTTC
TRBD1	TRBV19	many	17	TRBJ1-5	CASSSGQGIYSNQPQHF	TGTGCCAGTAGTAGCGGACAGGGGATCTATAGCAATCAGCCCCAGCATTTT
TRBD2	TRBV27	few	15	TRBJ2-2	CASSPGGGPTGELFF	TGTGCCAGCAGCCCCGGGGGAGGGCCCACCGGGGAGCTGTTTTTT
NA	TRBV4-3	NA	15	TRBJ2-7	CASSQEGDSSYEQYF	TGCGCCAGCAGCCAAGAGGGAGACAGCTCCTACGAGCAGTACTTC
TRBD2	TRBV29-1	NA	17	TRBJ2-1	CSVEGVSPSGMSNEQFF	TGCAGCGTTGAAGGGGTATCCCCTAGCGGGATGAGTAATGAGCAGTTCTTC
NA	TRBV6-1	many	15	TRBJ2-1	CASSEAGGGPNEQFF	TGTGCCAGCAGTGAAGCAGGGGGGGGACCCAATGAGCAGTTCTTC
NA	TRBV28	few	16	TRBJ1-4	CASSTNGGLPNEKLFF	TGTGCCAGCAGTACGAATGGGGGACTGCCGAATGAAAAACTGTTTTTT
NA	TRBV7-3	NA	14	TRBJ2-5	CASSLERGSGTQYF	TGTGCCAGCAGCTTGGAGAGAGGTAGTGGGACCCAGTACTTC
TRBD2	TRBV7-2	many	13	TRBJ2-2	CASGPGLAGELFF	TGTGCCAGCGGACCTGGACTAGCCGGGGAGCTGTTTTTT
TRBD1	TRBV30	many	12	TRBJ1-1	CASSGGFTEAFF	TGTGCCTCGTCAGGGGGATTCACTGAAGCTTTCTTT
NA	TRBV7-9	many	14	TRBJ2-1	CASSPMWQGDEQFF	TGTGCCAGCAGTCCGATGTGGCAGGGTGATGAGCAGTTCTTC
NA	TRBV15	many	15	TRBJ2-1	CATSRIGSGRNEQFF	TGTGCCACCAGCAGGATCGGGAGTGGGCGGAATGAGCAGTTCTTC
TRBD2	TRBV12-3/TRBV12-4	many	15	TRBJ2-1	CATFGRREGLNEQFF	TGTGCCACTTTTGGTCGGCGGGAGGGCCTTAATGAGCAGTTCTTC
TRBD1	TRBV10-3	few	13	TRBJ2-7	CAVTEGQGSEQYF	TGTGCCGTCACCGAGGGACAGGGGTCCGAGCAGTACTTC
NA	TRBV6-1	few	14	TRBJ2-4	CASSRGVAKNIQYF	TGTGCCAGCAGTAGGGGGGTAGCCAAAAACATTCAGTACTTC
TRBD1	TRBV19	few	14	TRBJ1-1	CASTKGGQFTEAFF	TGTGCCAGTACCAAGGGGGGACAGTTCACTGAAGCTTTCTTT
TRBD1	TRBV10-3	few	14	TRBJ1-3	CAISDRGLGNTIYF	TGTGCCATCAGTGACAGGGGGCTTGGAAACACCATATATTTT
NA	TRBV18	many	14	TRBJ2-3	CASSWTGGADTQYF	TGTGCCAGCTCATGGACCGGGGGAGCAGATACGCAGTATTTT
TRBD2	TRBV20-1	many	14	TRBJ2-7	CSASMASGSHEQYF	TGCAGTGCTAGTATGGCTAGCGGGAGCCACGAGCAGTACTTC
TRBD2	TRBV9	few	16	TRBJ2-1	CASSRLARTSYNEQFF	TGTGCCAGCAGCCGACTAGCCAGGACCTCCTACAATGAGCAGTTCTTC
TRBD2	TRBV4-3	NA	18	TRBJ2-1	CASSSKMGLAGVYNEQFF	TGCGCCAGCAGCTCCAAGATGGGACTAGCGGGAGTCTACAATGAGCAGTTCTTC
NA	TRBV2	many	14	TRBJ1-1	CASTANPGNTEAFF	TGTGCCAGCACCGCGAATCCGGGGAACACTGAAGCTTTCTTT
NA	TRBV6-8	NA	15	TRBJ1-1	CASTNDGTMNTEAFF	TGTGCCAGCACTAACGACGGAACAATGAACACTGAAGCTTTCTTT
TRBD2	TRBV7-2	many	17	TRBJ2-1	CASSGREGLAVYNEQLF	TGTGCCAGCAGCGGACGAGAGGGACTAGCGGTCTACAATGAGCAGCTCTTC
NA	TRBV7-2	many	15	TRBJ2-5	CASSPKTGPRETQYF	TGTGCCAGCAGCCCAAAGACAGGTCCCAGAGAGACCCAGTACTTC